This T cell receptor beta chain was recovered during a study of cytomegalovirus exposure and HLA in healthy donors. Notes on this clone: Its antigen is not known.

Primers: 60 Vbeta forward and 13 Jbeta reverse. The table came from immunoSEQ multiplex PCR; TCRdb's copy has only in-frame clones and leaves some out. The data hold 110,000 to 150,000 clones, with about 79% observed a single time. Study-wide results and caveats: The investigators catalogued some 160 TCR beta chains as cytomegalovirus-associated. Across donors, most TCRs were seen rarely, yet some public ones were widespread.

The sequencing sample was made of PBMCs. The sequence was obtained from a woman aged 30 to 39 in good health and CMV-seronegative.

DNA for the CDR3: TGTGCCAGCAGTCCCGGGATGGGGAATGAAAAACTGTTTTTT. This encodes CASSPGMGNEKLFF. The chain couples TRBV2 to TRBJ1-4, with D uncertain. V was cut by 5 bases and J by 5 bases, with 12 bases left in between. There are 14 residues in the CDR3. From germline, CDR1 is SNHLY and CDR2 FYNNEI.